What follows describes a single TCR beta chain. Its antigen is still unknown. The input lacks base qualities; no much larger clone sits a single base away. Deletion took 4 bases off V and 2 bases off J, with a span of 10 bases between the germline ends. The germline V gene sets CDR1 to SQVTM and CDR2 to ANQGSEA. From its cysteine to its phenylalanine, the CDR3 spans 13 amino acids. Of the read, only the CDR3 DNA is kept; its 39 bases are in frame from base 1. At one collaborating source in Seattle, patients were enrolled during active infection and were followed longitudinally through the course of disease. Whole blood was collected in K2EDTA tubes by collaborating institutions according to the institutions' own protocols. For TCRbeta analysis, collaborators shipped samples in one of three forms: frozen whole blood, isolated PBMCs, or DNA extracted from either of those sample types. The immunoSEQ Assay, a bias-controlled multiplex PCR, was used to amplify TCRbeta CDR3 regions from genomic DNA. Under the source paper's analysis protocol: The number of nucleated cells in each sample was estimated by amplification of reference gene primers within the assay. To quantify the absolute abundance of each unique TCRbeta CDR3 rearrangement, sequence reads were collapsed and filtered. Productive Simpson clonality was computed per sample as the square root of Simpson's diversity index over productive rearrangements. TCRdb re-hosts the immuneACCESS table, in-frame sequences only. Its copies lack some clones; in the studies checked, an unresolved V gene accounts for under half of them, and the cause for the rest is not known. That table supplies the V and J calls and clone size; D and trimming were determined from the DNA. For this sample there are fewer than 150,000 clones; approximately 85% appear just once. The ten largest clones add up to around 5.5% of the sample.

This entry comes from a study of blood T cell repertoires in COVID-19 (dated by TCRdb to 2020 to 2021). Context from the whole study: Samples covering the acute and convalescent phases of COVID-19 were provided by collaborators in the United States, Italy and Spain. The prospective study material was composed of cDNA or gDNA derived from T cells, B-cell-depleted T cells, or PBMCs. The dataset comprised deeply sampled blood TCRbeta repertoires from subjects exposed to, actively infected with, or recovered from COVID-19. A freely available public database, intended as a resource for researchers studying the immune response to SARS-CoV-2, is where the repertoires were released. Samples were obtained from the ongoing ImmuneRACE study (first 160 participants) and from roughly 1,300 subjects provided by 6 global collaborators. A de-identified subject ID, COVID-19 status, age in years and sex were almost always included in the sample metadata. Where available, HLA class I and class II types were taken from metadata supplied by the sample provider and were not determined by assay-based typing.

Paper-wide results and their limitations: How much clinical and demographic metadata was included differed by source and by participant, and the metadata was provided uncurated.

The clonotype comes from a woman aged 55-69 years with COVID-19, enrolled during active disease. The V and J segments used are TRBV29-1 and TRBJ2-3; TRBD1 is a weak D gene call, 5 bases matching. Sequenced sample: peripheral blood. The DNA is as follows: TGCAGCGTTGGGGGCTATCTCACAGATACGCAGTATTTT. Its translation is CSVGGYLTDTQYF.